This TCR beta chain was sequenced in a study of T-cell reconstitution after alpha-beta-depleted transplantation in children. Overall study findings and caveats: As was reported, about two months after transplant, alpha-beta T cells came from several hundred expanded graft clones. From surviving recipient T cells and thymic progenitors came the high day-60 TCRbeta diversity observed in some patients. A year had passed since transplant, and T-cell counts and diversity by then came mostly from newly produced T cells.

TCRbeta library construction was performed incorporating unique molecular identifiers. TCRdb fed the PCR reads into MiXCR, producing one record per CDR3 protein. The data hold roughly 66,000 distinct CDR3 sequences, with roughly 4.9% observed a single time. At least ten counts were recorded for this clonotype. Its antigen is not identified. Specimen: PBMCs, mostly from graft donor cells, collected 180 days after TCRalphabeta/CD19-depleted stem cell transplant. This TCR came from a boy under two years old who had a stem cell transplant for acute myeloid leukemia, so the T cells may come from the graft donor.

The CDR3 bases are TGCAGCCTTGGGCTAGAGACCCAGTACTTC. Amino acid sequence: CSLGLETQYF. This chain joins TRBV29-1 and TRBJ2-5; D unresolved. The germline V gene has CDR1 SQVTM and CDR2 ANQGSEA. The CDR3 spans 10 residues. The V and J ends lost 8 bases and 4 bases respectively, with 8 bases between them. Variable domain in full (rest from reference TRBV29-1 and TRBJ2-5): SAVISQKPSRDICQRGTSLTIQCQVDSQVTMMFWYRQQPGQSLTLIATANQGSEATYESGFVIDKFPISRPNLTFSTLTVSNMSPEDSSIYLCSLGLETQYFGPGTRLLVL.